This T cell receptor beta chain was sequenced during a study of spatial heterogeneity in lung cancer (dated by TCRdb to the late 2010s). In the study overall: Beta-chain transcripts were consistently detected in greater numbers than alpha-chain transcripts, which likely reflects a higher abundance of beta-chain transcripts. At surgery, 200 to 250 tumor regions, around 64 matched nontumor lung samples and 56 PBMC samples were TCR-sequenced for both alpha and beta chains. The study quantitatively compared TCR alpha and beta repertoires across multiple tumor regions, matched nontumor lung and blood in non-small cell lung cancer. In the raw uncorrected reads, each unique combination of TCR and UMI appeared more than ten times on average. Nonsynonymous mutation counts, determined by whole-exome sequencing of tumor tissue, were related to features of the TCR repertoire. Study-level results and caveats: Additional single-cell paired TCR alpha and beta sequencing was considered necessary to confirm, at a functional level, the hypothesis that regional TCRs recognize regional mutations. Ubiquitous expanded tumor TCRs were detected in blood more often at tumor resection than at routine follow-up.

Libraries were prepared through 5' RACE. TCRdb records NextSeq 500 as the sequencer. The TCR library protocol attached a unique molecular identifier to each TCR cDNA molecule to allow correction of PCR and sequencing errors. The published analysis was carried out like this. TCR identification, UMI-based error correction and CDR3 extraction were all carried out with Decombinator tools. Expanded TCRs were defined as those above a frequency of 2 per 1,000, corresponding to the top 1% of the tumor frequency distribution. Each repertoire was subsampled 100 times to 5,000 TCRs, after which Renyi diversity was computed with the R vegan package. CDR3 similarity networks were built from amino acid triplet string-kernel similarity, with CDR3s being connected when pairwise similarity was above 0.82. TCRdb cleaned the public reads at Q25 with fastp, built clones with MiXCR and kept in-frame beta chains. Here each entry gathers all rows of one CDR3 protein and keeps the most common genes and DNA. The V and J calls were not made by the authors but by TCRdb's processing. The table for this sample lists around 45,000 distinct CDR3 sequences; 10% to 15% of them were counted only once. About 40% of the sample lies in the top ten.

This sample's time point label indicates: sample taken at primary tumor resection. For TCR sequencing, whole RNA was extracted from tumor and nontumor lung tissue, or from cryopreserved PBMC samples, and no cell sorting was done. The donors were more than 65 patients from the lung TRACERx cohort who had early-stage, untreated non-small cell lung cancer. Only patients for whom sufficient RNA was available from at least two tumor regions were selected for TCR sequencing. The CDR1 and CDR2 encoded by the germline V gene (reference sequence) are SGHKS and YYEKEE. V is clipped by 1 base and J by 6 bases, and the sequence between their germline boundaries is 5 bases long. The CDR3, cysteine through phenylalanine, is 12 amino acids long. The DNA shown is the 36-base CDR3, in frame from base 1. This clonotype showed up just a few times. What antigen it recognizes has not been identified. The sample holds no much larger clone one base away, and base qualities are not on file.

This TCR was sampled from a female donor with early-stage non-small cell lung cancer. The V and J genes are TRBV5-5 and TRBJ2-1; confidence is insufficient to name the D gene. The starting material was PBMCs, obtained at surgery. The sequence in DNA is TGTGCCAGCAGCTTGTTGGGCAATGAGCAGTTCTTC. It translates to CASSLLGNEQFF.